This T cell receptor (beta chain) was found in a study of CD8 T cells in Susac syndrome. This CDR3 is built from 16 residues. V was shortened by 4 bases and J by 0 bases, with 15 bases between the two germline ends. The RNA input was about 0.5 to 1 ug, and it was reverse transcribed with random hexamers. Amplification of TCR beta CDR3 by immunoSEQ multiplex PCR spanned 54 Vbeta and 13 Jbeta. TCRdb redid the calling of the immunoSEQ multiplex PCR reads with MiXCR, one entry per CDR3 protein. Seen here are some 400,000 distinct CDR3 sequences, approximately 85% observed once, and the top ten hold about 0.12%.

This receptor was taken from a human donor with multiple sclerosis. The sequencing sample was made of CD8+ T cells from PBMCs. V gene TRBV12-3 or TRBV12-4 combines with J gene TRBJ1-1; maybe TRBD1 (5 bases). The CDR3: CASSSSERGMNTEAFF. As DNA, the CDR3 is TGTGCCAGCAGTTCTTCCGAGAGGGGAATGAACACTGAAGCTTTCTTT.